The source of this T cell receptor beta chain is a study of blood T cell repertoires in COVID-19. Study in general: The United States, Italy and Spain were the sources of the acute and convalescent COVID-19 samples. PBMCs, B-cell-depleted T cells, or T cells were the source of the cDNA or gDNA that made up the material.

This table comes from immunoSEQ multiplex PCR, and its TCRdb copy is limited to in-frame clones, with some not included. In the table there are roughly 70,000 clones, 80% of which are singletons. V shed 3 bases, J shed 5 bases, and the junction held 10 bases outside the gene matches. This CDR3 contains 16 residues. Germline V lookup: CDR1 LGHDT, CDR2 YNNKEL (reference sequence). The V gene is TRBV3-1 (or the pseudogene TRBV3-2), the J gene TRBJ1-2; 9 bases fit TRBD1. This TCR was recovered from a man aged 65 to 85 who had recovered from COVID-19. Material: peripheral blood. CDR3 region: CASSHGEVQGAYGYTF. The CDR3 DNA reads TGTGCCAGCAGCCATGGGGAGGTACAGGGGGCTTATGGCTACACCTTC.